In its sample, the clone carrying this T cell receptor (beta chain) was seen a few times. Its antigen is not identified. This sample is part of a study of T cell repertoires and leukemia-associated antigens. Whole-study results and caveats: Expanded clones' antigen specificity and function were not directly tested.

The CDR3 loop spans 14 amino acids. V lost 1 base and J lost 5, with 11 bases in between. CDR1 is MGHRA and CDR2 is YSYEKL in the germline V gene. One entry per CDR3 protein results from TCRdb running MiXCR on the 5' RACE reads. The sample carries approximately 9,300 distinct CDR3 sequences, around two fifths recorded once. The CD3+ T cells first had an overnight rest without serum. This chain connects TRBV4-1 to TRBJ2-5, with D perhaps TRBD1 (5 bases). This TCR was sampled from a female donor in good health. Sequenced material: CD3+ T cells sorted from blood and cultured. CDR3 region: CASSQGIRAETQYF. The CDR3 coding sequence is TGCGCCAGCAGCCAAGGAATCAGGGCGGAGACCCAGTACTTC.